The sequence of this T cell receptor beta chain was determined in a study of PD-L1 blockade in urothelial cancer listed by TCRdb under 2017. About the investigation overall: Every patient began therapy in the mid-2010s and was given atezolizumab 1,200 mg intravenously every 3 weeks. About 90% of the roughly 29 patients were males with bladder-origin urothelial cancer, and about 65% of the roughly 30 reported a prior smoking history. An ECOG performance status of 0 or 1 was recorded for the patients, and 0 to 3 prior chemotherapy regimens had been received by the patients. Blood samples were analyzed at 3 weeks after treatment start (second dose) and at 6 weeks after treatment start. Blood samples gave median yields of roughly 150,000 T cells and 82,636 unique TCRs, along with a median clonality of around 0.08. An exploratory multi-omic analysis was conducted of the somatic, immune and clinical correlates of response to PD-L1 blockade with atezolizumab in urothelial cancer. Pretreatment tumor samples and matched peripheral blood, collected serially before and after atezolizumab treatment, underwent TCR sequencing. Durable clinical benefit meant progression-free survival longer than 6 months, and TCR features were also tested against progression-free and overall survival. Whole exome sequencing and RNA sequencing of pretreatment tumors were performed alongside TCR sequencing in the same patients. Durable clinical benefit was achieved by nine patients but not by the remaining 20. Pretreatment blood TCR-seq was available for fewer than 30 patients, at least one posttreatment blood collection was obtained for around 25 patients, and tumor TCR-seq was available for around 25 patients. Summary of the overall study and its limitations: Improved progression-free and overall survival was found to be associated with pretreatment peripheral blood TCR clonality below the median. Greater expansion of tumor-associated TCR clones in peripheral blood 3 weeks after the start of treatment was observed in patients with durable benefit (n of about 21, p = 0.022). Because the sample size was small (n ≈ 29) and many exploratory analyses were performed, the results are intended to be hypothesis-generating.

The sample's time point label is to be understood as: pretreatment peripheral blood. A cohort of approximately 30 patients with locally advanced or metastatic urothelial carcinoma, treated at Memorial Sloan Kettering on a trial protocol, was included. Peripheral blood mononuclear cells were collected pretreatment and during treatment, at between 1 and 8 total time points per patient. The Qiagen DNeasy Blood extraction kit was used to purify genomic DNA from total PBMCs and tumor samples. PBMCs were collected pretreatment and during treatment and were isolated and stored as previously described. Synthetic TCR analog templates were spiked into each PCR to estimate absolute template abundance from read counts. TCRbeta CDR3 regions were amplified from genomic DNA with bias-controlled V and J gene primers using the immunoSEQ assay. Sequencing of rearranged TCRbeta segments was performed at approximately 20X coverage. The study's own analysis went as follows. Clustering was used to correct sequencing errors, and CDR3s were annotated against IMGT to assign V, D and J genes. Downstream analyses used only productive TCRbeta rearrangements and left out out-of-frame or stop-codon sequences. To compute clonality, Shannon entropy was normalized by the log of the number of unique productive sequences and then subtracted from one. Fisher's exact test with Benjamini-Hochberg correction, using a cutoff of adjusted p below 0.01, was how clones that differed between time points or between blood and tumor were identified. The source is immuneACCESS, and TCRdb retained only in-frame sequences with V and J called. Part of the clones is not carried over; for the studies checked, unresolved V genes explain less than half of this, and the remainder is unexplained. From that table come the V and J calls and clone size; the DNA was used to work out D and trimming. The sample includes tens of thousands of clones, with 80% to 85% observed a single time. The ten top clones hold approximately 2.1% of the sample.

As concerns this clone: Its antigen remains undetermined. No base-level quality is on record; no much larger clone is a single base apart.

Here the sequenced sample was PBMCs, taken around atezolizumab (anti-PD-L1) treatment. The clonotype was recovered from a man aged 55-75 years with urothelial cancer.

The CDR3 region: CASGLTRQGAQPQHF. The nucleotide sequence reads as follows: TGTGCTAGTGGTTTGACTCGACAGGGTGCGCAGCCCCAGCATTTT. The chain is made from TRBV12-5 and TRBJ1-5, with 7 bases aligning to TRBD1. At the junction V is shortened by 2 bases and J by 7 bases; bases outside the gene matches: 8. Counted from cysteine to phenylalanine, this CDR3 has 15 amino acids. Only CDR3 DNA is held: 45 bases, read in frame from base 1. The germline V gene yields LGHNT for CDR1 and FRNRAP for CDR2. Outside the CDR3, residues come from the reference TRBV12-5 and TRBJ1-5 proteins, so the full variable domain is: DARVTQTPRHKVTEMGQEVTMRCQPILGHNTVFWYRQTMMQGLELLAYFRNRAPLDDSGMPKDRFSAEMPDATLATLKIQPSEPRDSAVYFCASGLTRQGAQPQHFGDGTRLSIL.